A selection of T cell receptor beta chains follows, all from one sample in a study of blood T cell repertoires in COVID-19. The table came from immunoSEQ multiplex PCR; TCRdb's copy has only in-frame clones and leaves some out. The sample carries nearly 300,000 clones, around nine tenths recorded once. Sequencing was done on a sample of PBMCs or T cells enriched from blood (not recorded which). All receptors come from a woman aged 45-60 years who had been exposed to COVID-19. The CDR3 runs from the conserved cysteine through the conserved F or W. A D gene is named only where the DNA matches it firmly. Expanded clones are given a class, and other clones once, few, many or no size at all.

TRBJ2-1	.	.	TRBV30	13	CAWKPDNYNEQFF	TGTGCCTGGAAACCGGACAATTACAATGAGCAGTTCTTC
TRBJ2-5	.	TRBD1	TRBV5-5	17	CASSLASTNRGAETQYF	TGTGCCAGCAGCTTGGCCTCGACTAACAGGGGCGCCGAGACCCAGTACTTC
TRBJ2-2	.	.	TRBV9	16	CASSLRSGVNTGELFF	TGTGCCAGCAGCCTCCGTAGCGGAGTGAACACCGGGGAGCTGTTTTTT
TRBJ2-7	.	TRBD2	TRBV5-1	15	CASSLVAGGSYEQYF	TGCGCCAGCAGCTTGGTGGCGGGGGGATCCTACGAGCAGTACTTC
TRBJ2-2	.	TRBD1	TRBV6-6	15	CASRGDSPNTGELFF	TGTGCCAGCAGAGGGGACAGTCCGAACACCGGGGAGCTGTTTTTT
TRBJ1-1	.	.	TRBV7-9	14	CASSETGLNTEAFF	TGTGCCAGCAGCGAGACAGGTTTGAACACTGAAGCTTTCTTT
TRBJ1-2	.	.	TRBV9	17	CASSPPPGARAQYGYTF	TGTGCCAGCAGCCCCCCCCCTGGGGCGCGCGCTCAATATGGCTACACCTTC
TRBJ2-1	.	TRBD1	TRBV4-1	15	CASSHGFEGADEQFF	TGCGCCAGCAGCCACGGTTTTGAGGGGGCTGATGAGCAGTTCTTC
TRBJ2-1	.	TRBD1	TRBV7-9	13	CASQGATYNEQFF	TGTGCCAGCCAGGGGGCGACCTACAATGAGCAGTTCTTC
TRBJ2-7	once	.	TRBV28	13	CASSLTGSYEQYF	TGTGCCAGCAGTTTAACAGGTTCCTACGAGCAGTACTTC
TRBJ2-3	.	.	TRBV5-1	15	CASSLYQGSTDTQYF	TGCGCCAGCAGCTTGTATCAGGGAAGCACAGATACGCAGTATTTT
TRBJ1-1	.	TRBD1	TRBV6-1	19	CASSEEIWTGGGRSTEAFF	TGTGCCAGCAGTGAAGAGATCTGGACAGGAGGGGGTAGGAGCACTGAAGCTTTCTTT
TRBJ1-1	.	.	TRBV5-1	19	CASSLRGSDPGKMNTEAFF	TGCGCCAGCAGCTTGCGGGGAAGTGACCCAGGCAAGATGAACACTGAAGCTTTCTTT
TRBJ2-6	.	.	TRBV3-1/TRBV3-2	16	CASSRSFSSGANVLTF	TGTGCCAGCAGCCGGAGCTTCTCCTCTGGGGCCAACGTCCTGACTTTC
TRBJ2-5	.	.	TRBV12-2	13	CASHTDRDETQYF	TGTGCAAGTCACACCGACAGGGATGAGACCCAGTACTTC
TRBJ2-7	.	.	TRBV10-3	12	CAKGEEPYEQYF	TGTGCCAAGGGGGAAGAACCCTACGAGCAGTACTTC
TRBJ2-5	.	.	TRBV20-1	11	CSGTVRETQYF	TGCAGTGGGACAGTACGAGAGACCCAGTACTTC
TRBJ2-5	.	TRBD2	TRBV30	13	CAWSVLAGETQYF	TGTGCCTGGAGTGTACTAGCGGGGGAGACCCAGTACTTC
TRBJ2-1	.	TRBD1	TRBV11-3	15	CASSHHRGATNEQFF	TGTGCCAGCAGCCACCACAGGGGAGCCACCAATGAGCAGTTCTTC
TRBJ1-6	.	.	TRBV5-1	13	CASRSSYNSPLHF	TGCGCCAGCAGGAGCTCCTATAATTCACCCCTCCACTTT
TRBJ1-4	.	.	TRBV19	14	CASSTDSENEKLFF	TGTGCCAGTAGTACGGACAGCGAGAATGAAAAACTGTTTTTT
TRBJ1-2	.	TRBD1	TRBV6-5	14	CASSFRTGGADYTF	TGTGCCAGCAGTTTTAGGACAGGGGGCGCTGACTACACCTTC
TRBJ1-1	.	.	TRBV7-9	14	CASSHRHTNTEAFF	TGTGCCAGCAGCCACCGACACACGAACACTGAAGCTTTCTTT
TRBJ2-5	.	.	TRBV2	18	CASSDPPWTEEVQETQYF	TGTGCCAGCAGTGATCCCCCATGGACGGAGGAGGTACAAGAGACCCAGTACTTC
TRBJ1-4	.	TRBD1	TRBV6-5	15	CASSPTGGPNEKLFF	TGTGCCAGTTCGCCGACAGGGGGCCCTAATGAAAAACTGTTTTTT
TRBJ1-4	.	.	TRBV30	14	CAWSALRTGGKLFF	TGTGCCTGGAGCGCCCTTAGAACGGGAGGGAAACTGTTTTTT
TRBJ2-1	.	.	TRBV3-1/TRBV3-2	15	CASSQGLSSWNEQFF	TGTGCCAGCAGCCAAGGCCTTAGCTCTTGGAATGAGCAGTTCTTC
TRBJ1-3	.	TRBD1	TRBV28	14	CASSKTGAGNTIYF	TGTGCCAGCAGTAAGACAGGGGCTGGAAACACCATATATTTT
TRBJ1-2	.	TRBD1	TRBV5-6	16	CASSLGLGGANSGYTF	TGTGCCAGCAGCTTGGGATTAGGGGGCGCGAATAGTGGCTACACCTTC
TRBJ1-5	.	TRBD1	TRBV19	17	CASSIGPGQGLNQPQHF	TGTGCCAGTAGTATCGGACCGGGACAGGGGTTGAATCAGCCCCAGCATTTT
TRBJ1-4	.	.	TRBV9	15	CASAVGGSTNEKLFF	TGTGCCAGCGCCGTCGGGGGGAGCACTAATGAAAAACTGTTTTTT
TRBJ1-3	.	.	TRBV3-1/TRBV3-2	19	CASSQGLQPRTSSGNTIYF	TGTGCCAGCAGCCAAGGTTTGCAGCCGCGGACAAGCTCTGGAAACACCATATATTTT
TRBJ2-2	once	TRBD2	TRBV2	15	CASSQLAGLSGELFF	TGTGCCAGCAGTCAACTAGCGGGGTTGTCCGGGGAGCTGTTTTTT
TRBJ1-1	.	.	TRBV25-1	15	CASSGSVGRATEAFF	TGTGCCAGCAGTGGATCGGTGGGCAGGGCCACTGAAGCTTTCTTT
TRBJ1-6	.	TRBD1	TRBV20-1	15	CSASDSGTVNSPLHF	TGCAGTGCTAGTGACTCCGGGACAGTAAATTCACCCCTCCACTTT
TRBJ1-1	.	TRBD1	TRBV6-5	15	CASRTGGGGNTEAFF	TGTGCCAGCAGGACAGGGGGCGGGGGCAACACTGAAGCTTTCTTT
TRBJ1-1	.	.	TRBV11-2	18	CASSISGGYGGSGTEAFF	TGTGCCAGCAGCATTAGTGGTGGGTACGGGGGATCAGGGACTGAAGCTTTCTTT
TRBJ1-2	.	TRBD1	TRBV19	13	CASKGDRSYGYTF	TGTGCCAGTAAAGGGGACAGATCTTATGGCTACACCTTC
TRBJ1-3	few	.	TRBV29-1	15	CSVEDQGLSGNTIYF	TGCAGCGTTGAAGACCAGGGACTCTCTGGAAACACCATATATTTT
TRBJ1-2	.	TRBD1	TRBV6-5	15	CASRPGAGGNYGYTF	TGTGCCAGCAGACCCGGGGCAGGGGGGAACTATGGCTACACCTTC
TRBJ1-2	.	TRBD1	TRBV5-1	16	CASRSAGQEIFYGYTF	TGCGCCAGCAGGAGCGCGGGACAGGAGATTTTCTATGGCTACACCTTC
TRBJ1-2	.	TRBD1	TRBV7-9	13	CASSRGQNYGYTF	TGTGCCAGCAGTCGGGGACAGAACTATGGCTACACCTTC
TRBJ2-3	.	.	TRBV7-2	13	CASSLLGTDTQYF	TGTGCCAGCAGCTTGCTAGGCACAGATACGCAGTATTTT
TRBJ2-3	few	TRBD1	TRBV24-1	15	CATRDRRGHTDTQYF	TGTGCCACCAGGGACCGTAGGGGGCACACAGATACGCAGTATTTT
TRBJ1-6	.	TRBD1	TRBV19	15	CASSIGTGVDSPLHF	TGTGCCAGTAGTATCGGGACAGGGGTTGATTCACCCCTCCACTTT
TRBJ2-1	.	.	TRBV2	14	CASRGLGLYNEQFF	TGTGCCAGCAGAGGGCTGGGGCTCTACAATGAGCAGTTCTTC
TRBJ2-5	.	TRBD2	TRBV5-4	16	CASSLDQSGVGETQYF	TGTGCCAGCAGCTTAGACCAGAGCGGGGTCGGAGAGACCCAGTACTTC
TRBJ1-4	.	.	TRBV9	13	CASSPWGGEELFF	TGTGCCAGCAGCCCTTGGGGAGGGGAGGAACTGTTTTTT